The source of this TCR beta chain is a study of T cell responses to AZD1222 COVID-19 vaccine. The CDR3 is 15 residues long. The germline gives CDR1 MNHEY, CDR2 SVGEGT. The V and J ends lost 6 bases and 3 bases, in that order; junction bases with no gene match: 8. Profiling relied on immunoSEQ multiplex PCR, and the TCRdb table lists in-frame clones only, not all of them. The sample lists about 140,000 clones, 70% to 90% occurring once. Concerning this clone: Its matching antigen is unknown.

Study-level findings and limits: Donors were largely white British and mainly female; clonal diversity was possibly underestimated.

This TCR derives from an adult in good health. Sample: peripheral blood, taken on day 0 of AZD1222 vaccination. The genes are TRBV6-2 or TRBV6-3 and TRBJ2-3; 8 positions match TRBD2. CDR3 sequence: CASSPGGRKTDTQYF. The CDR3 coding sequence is TGTGCCAGCAGCCCTGGCGGGAGGAAGACAGATACGCAGTATTTT.